Below are 9 T cell receptor beta chains sequenced from a single sample in a study of memory CD4+ T cells and cytomegalovirus serostatus. Clones were read by immunoSEQ multiplex PCR, and TCRdb kept only the in-frame ones, dropping some. The sample yields under 55,000 clones, 83% seen once. Single viable CD3+CD4+CD8-CD45RO+ cells were sorted as the memory CD4+ T cells. Sequencing was done on a sample of memory CD4+ T cells from blood. The source is an adult in good health and CMV-seropositive.

The chain couples TRBV4-1 to TRBJ1-5; D unresolved. The CDR3 extends over 15 amino acids. Per germline, CDR1 MGHRA and CDR2 YSYEKL. V dropped 4 bases and J dropped 0 bases, with 10 bases sitting between them. Written as DNA, the CDR3 is TGCGCCAGCAGCCTTGCTTCGAATAGCAATCAGCCCCAGCATTTT. It yields the protein CASSLASNSNQPQHF.

V usage is TRBV7-2 and J usage is TRBJ2-3, with D possibly matching TRBD1 (6 bases). Germline V lookup: CDR1 SGHTA, CDR2 FQGNSA. The length of the CDR3 is 14 residues. Trimming removed 2 bases at V and 6 bases at J, with 12 bases between. This CDR3 reads CASSLMQGWDTQYF. The DNA of the CDR3 is TGTGCCAGCAGCTTAATGCAGGGGTGGGATACGCAGTATTTT.

The CDR3 DNA reads TGTGCCAGCAGCTCTTCGGGGCAGCCCCAGCATTTT. Translation: CASSSSGQPQHF. J is TRBJ1-5 and V is TRBV5-6, with no clear D. This CDR3 has 12 amino acids. Germline V gene sequence: CDR1 SGHDT, CDR2 YYEEEE. The V end was cut by 3 bases, the J end by 7 bases, with 8 bases between.

The chain has TRBV2 and TRBJ1-5; no clear D. CDR1 and CDR2 (germline): SNHLY, FYNNEI. This CDR3 contains 11 residues. V gave up 6 bases and J gave up 9 bases, with 9 bases separating them. The CDR3 region is CASSNKGPQHF. The DNA of the CDR3 is TGTGCCAGCAGCAATAAGGGGCCCCAGCATTTT.

The chain combines TRBV7-8 with TRBJ1-6; D ambiguous. V was trimmed by 0 bases and J by 7 bases, leaving 10 bases between them. The CDR3 consists of 15 residues. Germline V gene data show CDR1 as SGHVS and CDR2 as FQNEAQ. The CDR3 loop reads CASSLALGSNSPLHF. CDR3 DNA sequence: TGTGCCAGCAGCTTAGCCCTAGGGTCAAATTCACCCCTCCACTTT. The full variable domain, rest sourced from reference TRBV7-8 and TRBJ1-6, is GAGVSQSPRYKVAKRGQDVALRCDPISGHVSLFWYQQALGQGPEFLTYFQNEAQLDKSGLPSDRFFAERPEGSVSTLKIQRTQQEDSAVYLCASSLALGSNSPLHFGNGTRLTVT.

The chain couples TRBV7-5 to TRBJ1-6. TRBV7-5 is recorded as a pseudogene. The CDR3 totals 14 residues. This CDR3 is CARSSEVRNSPLHF. In nucleotides, the CDR3 is TGTGCCAGAAGCTCCGAGGTTAGGAATTCACCCCTCCACTTT.

The gene calls are TRBV15 and TRBJ2-5; 8 bases match TRBD2. The germline V gene has CDR1 LNHNV and CDR2 YYDKDF (reference sequence). The ends lost 5 bases at V and 2 bases at J; junction bases unmatched: 4. The CDR3 is 14 residues long. The CDR3 sequence: CATSGGGRQETQYF. The CDR3 DNA reads TGTGCCACCAGCGGCGGGGGGCGACAAGAGACCCAGTACTTC.

This sequence joins TRBV28 and TRBJ1-5; D gene ambiguous. This CDR3 contains 12 residues. V was cut by 5 bases and J by 10 bases, with 12 bases left in between. Per germline, CDR1 MDHEN and CDR2 SYDVKM. The CDR3: CASSPMRRPQHF. CDR3 sequence (DNA): TGTGCCAGCAGTCCCATGCGTCGTCCCCAGCATTTT.

V is TRBV19 and J is TRBJ2-7, with D maybe TRBD2 (7 bases). The CDR3 contains 13 residues. V dropped 10 bases and J dropped 2 bases, with 15 bases sitting between them. CDR1 is LNHDA, CDR2 SQIVND, per germline (reference sequence). The CDR3 loop is CATSGAGAYEQYF. As DNA, the CDR3 is TGTGCCACCAGCGGGGCAGGGGCCTACGAGCAGTACTTC.